This TCR beta chain was identified in a study of memory CD4+ T cells and cytomegalovirus serostatus. The sort gate was single viable CD3+CD4+CD8-CD45RO+ cells for memory CD4+ T cells. Donors' CMV status reflects serum IgG against pp150, pp28, p38, p52. In the authors' workflow: Out-of-frame sequences were removed, leaving around 2.2 million distinct TCRbeta sequences. Using immunoSEQ multiplex PCR, the repertoire was profiled, and TCRdb retains in-frame clones only, with some absent. The V and J calls and the clone size are those of that table, but D and trimming were determined from the DNA. The sample includes tens of thousands of clones, about 79% of them seen just once. Findings and limits, study-wide: About 40% of the roughly 150 known CMV-associated TCRbeta sequences appeared in CD4+ memory.

A word on this clone: The antigen remains undetermined.

Trimming removed 5 bases at V and 6 bases at J, with 14 bases between. The CDR3 spans 14 residues. Per germline, CDR1 SGHVS and CDR2 FNYEAQ. The clonotype comes from an adult in good health and CMV-seronegative. The chain uses TRBV7-6 and TRBJ2-1; D remains unclear. Specimen: memory CD4+ T cells from blood. The CDR3 reads CASSQMVLANEQFF. CDR3 nucleotide sequence: TGTGCCAGCAGCCAAATGGTGTTGGCCAATGAGCAGTTCTTC.